These 32 T cell receptor beta chains originate from one sample sequenced in a study of cytotoxic CD8 clonotypes in ibrutinib-treated CLL. Only in-frame clones appear in the TCRdb table, and some are missing; sequencing was by immunoSEQ multiplex PCR. Here the sample spans some 100,000 clones, under 70% being singletons. Sequencing was performed on PBMCs, taken after 24 months of ibrutinib treatment. Source of these receptors: a human donor with chronic lymphocytic leukemia.

The chain links TRBV5-1 to TRBJ1-2; possible D gene TRBD1, 6 bases. Trimming removed 3 bases from V and 8 bases from J, with 14 bases in between. This CDR3 contains 13 residues. Germline CDR1 and CDR2: SGHRS and YFSETQ. Written as DNA, the CDR3 is TGCGCCAGCAGCTCTCTAACAGGGAGCGGCTACACCTTC. Its protein is CASSSLTGSGYTF.

This clone was detected many times. The V call is TRBV10-3, the J call TRBJ2-3, with 7 positions matching TRBD2. The CDR3 consists of 17 residues. Germline V gene sequence: CDR1 ENHRY, CDR2 SYGVKD. J gave up 2 bases and V 11 bases, and 19 bases lay outside the gene matches. The CDR3 loop reads CAPGVGGGDHSTDTQYF. In DNA form, the CDR3 reads TGTGCCCCCGGTGTGGGCGGGGGTGACCATTCCACAGATACGCAGTATTTT.

The chain employs TRBV7-3 and TRBJ2-7; 7 bases agree with TRBD2. V gave up 3 bases and J gave up 0 bases; unmatched junction bases: 5. The CDR3 covers 15 residues. Germline loops: CDR1 SGHTA, CDR2 FQGTGA. In DNA, the CDR3 is TGTGCCAGCAGCTTGGGACTAACGAGCTCCTACGAGCAGTACTTC. Protein product: CASSLGLTSSYEQYF.

The J gene is TRBJ2-7, the V gene TRBV21-1; TRBD2 is the table's D call and was not checked against the DNA. TRBV21-1 is a documented pseudogene. This CDR3 comprises 16 residues. The CDR3: CASSPNIPKSPYEQYF. Written as DNA, the CDR3 is TGTGCCAGCAGCCCCAATATCCCCAAGAGCCCCTACGAGCAGTACTTC.

This clone was recorded only once. The chain couples TRBV5-6 to TRBJ2-6; D could derive from TRBD1 or TRBD2 (5 bases each). From germline, CDR1 is SGHDT and CDR2 YYEEEE. V was clipped by 4 bases and J by 2 bases, with 16 bases between them. The CDR3 loop spans 17 amino acids. CDR3 sequence reads: CASSLLGDQTGANVLTF. CDR3 sequence (DNA): TGTGCCAGCAGCCTGTTAGGGGACCAGACTGGGGCCAACGTCCTGACTTTC.

The V gene is TRBV25-1, the J gene TRBJ2-7, with 8 positions matching TRBD1. Germline V CDR1 and CDR2: MGHDK, SYGVNS. The CDR3 covers 14 residues. V gave up 2 bases and J gave up 4 bases; unmatched junction bases: 4. This chain's CDR3 is CASSEGTGPYEQYF. The CDR3 DNA sequence: TGTGCCAGCAGTGAAGGGACAGGCCCTTACGAGCAGTACTTC.

The chain combines TRBV30 with TRBJ1-1, with D possibly being TRBD1 (5 bases). Trimming cost V 3 bases and J 1 base, with 12 bases left between them. The CDR3 length is 14 residues. The germline V gene encodes CDR1 GTSNPN and CDR2 SVGIG (reference sequence). In DNA, the CDR3 is TGTGCCTGGAGCCCTTTTGGGGGGAACACTGAAGCTTTCTTT. Translated: CAWSPFGGNTEAFF.

The rearrangement uses TRBV7-9 and TRBJ1-2; TRBD1 might be the D (5 bases). Germline-derived CDR1 and CDR2 are SEHNR and FQNEAQ (reference sequence). Deletions cut 5 bases from V and 8 bases from J, with 18 bases between. The CDR3 has 14 amino acids. DNA for the CDR3: TGTGCCAGCAGCCGCCTACCGACAGAACCCGGCTACACCTTC. Its protein product is CASSRLPTEPGYTF.

The gene calls are TRBV30 and TRBJ1-6, with D tentatively TRBD1 (5 bases). V gave up 0 bases and J gave up 5 bases, with 17 bases separating them. The CDR3 extends over 17 amino acids. Germline CDR1 is GTSNPN and CDR2 is SVGIG (reference sequence). For the CDR3, the DNA is TGTGCCTGGAGTGTACAAGGGAGGGGTTTCGATAATTCACCCCTCCACTTT. Amino acids: CAWSVQGRGFDNSPLHF.

This rearrangement joins TRBV10-3 to TRBJ1-3, with D possibly matching TRBD1 (5 bases). The CDR3 runs to 13 residues. The germline V and J ends were trimmed by 7 bases and 2 bases, with 9 bases remaining between them. CDR1 and CDR2 (germline): ENHRY, SYGVKD. CDR3 region: CAIMGEPGNTIYF. The DNA of the CDR3 is TGTGCCATCATGGGGGAACCTGGAAACACCATATATTTT.

The chain couples TRBV19 to TRBJ2-1, with 8 positions matching TRBD2. Per the germline V gene, CDR1 is LNHDA and CDR2 is SQIVND (reference sequence). CDR3 length: 13 amino acids. With 8 bases clipped from V and 3 bases from J, the junction kept 3 bases outside the gene matches. The CDR3 loop is CASGSGDYNEQFF. The CDR3 DNA reads TGTGCCAGTGGTAGCGGGGACTACAATGAGCAGTTCTTC.

The CDR3 protein is CASSLTSGGAYEQFF. The CDR3 DNA is TGTGCCAGCAGCCTGACTAGCGGGGGGGCCTATGAGCAGTTCTTC. The chain has TRBV6-4 and TRBJ2-1, with 14 positions matching TRBD2. Per germline, CDR1 MRHNA and CDR2 SNTAGT. After removal of 6 bases from V and 8 bases from J, the junction contained 6 bases not matched to a gene. The CDR3 sequence is 15 residues long.

V is TRBV5-4 and J is TRBJ1-2; possibly TRBD1 for D (5 bases). In germline, CDR1 is SGHNT, CDR2 YYREEE (reference sequence). This CDR3 spans 15 amino acids. The V end lost 1 base, the J end lost 4 bases, and 14 bases lay between the germline ends. The CDR3 loop is CASSLTSDSSYGYTF. The CDR3 DNA reads TGTGCCAGCAGCTTGACCTCAGACAGTTCCTATGGCTACACCTTC.

V usage is TRBV2 and J usage is TRBJ1-4; the match to TRBD1 covers 9 bases. Per the germline V gene, CDR1 is SNHLY and CDR2 is FYNNEI. J gave up 3 bases and V 5 bases, and 13 bases lay outside the gene matches. The CDR3 consists of 18 residues. CDR3 nucleotides: TGTGCCAGCAGTCGGGACAGGGATTGGCAACTAGCTAATGAAAAACTGTTTTTT. This sequence encodes CASSRDRDWQLANEKLFF.

The chain couples TRBV19 to TRBJ1-2; the match to TRBD1 covers 10 bases. Germline V CDR1 and CDR2: LNHDA, SQIVND (reference sequence). The CDR3 contains 13 residues. After removal of 4 bases from V and 8 bases from J, the junction contained 4 bases not matched to a gene. CDR3: CASSTPGQGGYTF. For the CDR3, the DNA is TGTGCCAGTAGTACTCCGGGACAGGGGGGCTACACCTTC.

The chain combines TRBV30 with TRBJ2-2; the match to TRBD1 covers 8 bases. Germline V gene lookup returns CDR1 GTSNPN and CDR2 SVGIG (reference sequence). The J segment lost 5 bases and the V segment lost 2 bases, leaving 13 bases of the junction unmatched. The CDR3 is 17 amino acids. The CDR3 is CAWSFQGAGFITGELFF. The CDR3 DNA follows: TGTGCCTGGAGTTTTCAGGGGGCTGGATTTATTACCGGGGAGCTGTTTTTT.

V usage is TRBV6-6 and J usage is TRBJ2-3, with 9 bases fitting TRBD2. The CDR3 contains 16 residues. V dropped 7 bases and J dropped 3; count of bases not matched to a gene: 11. The germline CDR1 and CDR2 sequences are MNHNY and SVGAGI (reference sequence). The CDR3 bases are TGTGCCAGCACCCCAGGTACTAGCGGGCGGACAGATACGCAGTATTTT. It is translated as CASTPGTSGRTDTQYF.

The gene calls are TRBV11-1 and TRBJ2-7, with TRBD2 as a possible D gene (6 bases). Germline assignment: CDR1 SGHAT and CDR2 FQDESV (reference sequence). The CDR3 runs 12 residues. CDR3 loop: CAVGTPPYEQYF. CDR3 nucleotide sequence: TGTGCTGTGGGGACTCCACCCTACGAGCAGTACTTC.

The CDR3 is CATSRDPQGGQFF. The CDR3 DNA is TGTGCCACCAGCAGAGACCCCCAGGGAGGGCAGTTCTTC. The chain couples TRBV15 to TRBJ2-1, with a tentative D call TRBD2 (6 bases). This CDR3 comprises 13 residues. V lost 0 bases, J lost 12 bases, and 12 bases lay in between. CDR1 and CDR2 from the germline V gene are LNHNV and YYDKDF (reference sequence).

This chain connects TRBV12-5 to TRBJ2-1; D remains ambiguous. The CDR3 length is 16 residues. Germline V lookup: CDR1 LGHNT, CDR2 FRNRAP. The V end lost 1 base, the J end lost 0 bases, and 10 bases lay between the germline ends. CDR3 nucleotides: TGTGCTAGTGGTTTGGCCCCGACTGTCTCCTACAATGAGCAGTTCTTC. It is translated as CASGLAPTVSYNEQFF.

This chain joins TRBV18 and TRBJ1-1, with TRBD1 identical over 8 bases. V trimming: 3 bases; J trimming: 5 bases; junction bases outside the gene matches: 8. CDR1 and CDR2 from the germline V gene are KGHSH and LQKENI. This CDR3 is built from 15 residues. In DNA, the CDR3 is TGTGCCAGCTCACCTTGGACCGACAGGGGAACTGAAGCTTTCTTT. It specifies CASSPWTDRGTEAFF.

This rearrangement joins TRBV6-1 to TRBJ1-5; perhaps TRBD1 as D (5 bases). V was clipped by 2 bases and J by 5 bases, with 13 bases between them. The CDR3 spans 15 residues. Germline V gene sequence: CDR1 MNHNS, CDR2 SASEGT. In DNA, the CDR3 is TGTGCCAGCAGTGAAAGGGGCAGGTGGGATCAGCCCCAGCATTTT. Amino acids: CASSERGRWDQPQHF.

The chain employs TRBV30 and TRBJ1-1; no clear D gene. Per the germline V gene, CDR1 is GTSNPN and CDR2 is SVGIG (reference sequence). The CDR3 is 11 residues long. This CDR3 is CGRADASEAFF. The CDR3 DNA is TGTGGCCGGGCCGACGCCTCTGAAGCTTTCTTT. Drawing the rest from reference TRBV30 and TRBJ1-1, the complete variable domain is SQTIHQWPATLVQPVGSPLSLECTVEGTSNPNLYWYRQAAGRGLQLLFYSVGIGQISSEVPQNLSASRPQDRQFILSSKKLLLSDSGFYLCGRADASEAFFGQGTRLTVV.

This chain uses TRBV27 with TRBJ2-1; 8 bases fit TRBD2. The CDR3 extends over 14 amino acids. Germline loops: CDR1 MNHEY, CDR2 SMNVEV (reference sequence). The ends lost 4 bases at V and 3 bases at J; junction bases unmatched: 2. For the CDR3, the DNA is TGTGCCAGCAGTTCCGGGACTAGCTACAATGAGCAGTTCTTC. Translating gives CASSSGTSYNEQFF.

A few counts support this clone. The chain links TRBV7-9 to TRBJ2-1; D is perhaps TRBD1 (6 bases). The V gene's germline CDR1 is SEHNR and CDR2 FQNEAQ (reference sequence). The CDR3 spans 15 residues. V shed 1 base and J shed 3 bases, with 10 bases lying between them. The CDR3 sequence: CASSLVGTHYNEQFF. CDR3 in DNA: TGTGCCAGCAGCTTAGTCGGGACACACTACAATGAGCAGTTCTTC. Looking up the rest from reference TRBV7-9 and TRBJ2-1 gives the full variable domain: DTGVSQNPRHKITKRGQNVTFRCDPISEHNRLYWYRQTLGQGPEFLTYFQNEAQLEKSRLLSDRFSAERPKGSFSTLEIQRTEQGDSAMYLCASSLVGTHYNEQFFGPGTRLTVL.

CDR3 in amino acids: CASSLGLAGVFKEETQYF. The CDR3 DNA is TGCGCCAGCAGCTTGGGGCTAGCGGGGGTATTTAAGGAGGAGACCCAGTACTTC. V usage is TRBV5-1 and J usage is TRBJ2-5; 10 bases match TRBD2. From germline, CDR1 is SGHRS and CDR2 YFSETQ. This CDR3 contains 18 residues. With V trimmed by 0 bases and J by 5 bases, 13 bases remained unmatched.

The chain joins TRBV11-2 to TRBJ1-5, with 8 bases that match TRBD1. CDR3 length: 19 residues. CDR1 SGHAT and CDR2 FQNNGV come from the germline V gene. V lost 0 bases to trimming and J lost 2 bases; unmatched junction nucleotides: 12. CDR3 nucleotides: TGTGCCAGCAGCTTAGATAAGGATTCAGGGGGCACGGGCAATCAGCCCCAGCATTTT. This sequence encodes CASSLDKDSGGTGNQPQHF.

The V gene is TRBV10-3, the J gene TRBJ2-2, with 8 bases matching TRBD2. Unmatched junction bases numbered 11, after V lost 6 bases and J lost 5 bases. This CDR3 comprises 16 residues. In germline, CDR1 is ENHRY, CDR2 SYGVKD. The CDR3 bases are TGTGCCATCAGCCCGACGGGGGGGCAAGTGACCGGGGAGCTGTTTTTT. Protein product: CAISPTGGQVTGELFF.

The chain links TRBV7-9 to TRBJ2-1; D is ambiguous. Looked up from germline, CDR1 is SEHNR and CDR2 is FQNEAQ (reference sequence). V lost 2 bases to trimming and J lost 5 bases, with 16 bases between them. The CDR3 is made up of 16 amino acids. The DNA of the CDR3 is TGTGCCAGCAGCTTATTTGGGATTGGCCTGAACAATGAGCAGTTCTTC. Translating gives CASSLFGIGLNNEQFF.

The chain's CDR3 is CSVEEGDRGYEQYF. CDR3 DNA: TGCAGCGTTGAAGAAGGCGACAGGGGGTACGAGCAGTACTTC. V is TRBV29-1 and J is TRBJ2-7; 9 nucleotides match TRBD1. CDR1 and CDR2 (germline): SQVTM, ANQGSEA. Losses at the gene ends were 0 bases for V and 4 bases for J; bases not matched to a gene: 4. The CDR3 extends over 14 amino acids.

The sample holds a few counts of this clone. Distinct nucleotide sequences in the sample also encode this CDR3. The chain couples TRBV7-9 to TRBJ2-1; D is uncertain. The V end lost 5 bases, the J end lost 7 bases, and 3 bases lay between the germline ends. This CDR3 region has 10 residues. CDR1 and CDR2 from the germline V gene are SEHNR and FQNEAQ (reference sequence). This CDR3 reads CASSRNEQFF. CDR3 DNA sequence: TGTGCCAGCAGCCGGAATGAGCAGTTCTTC.

The chain is built from TRBV11-3 and TRBJ2-7; possibly TRBD2 for D (6 bases). Germline CDR1 reads SGHNT; CDR2 reads YENEEA. The CDR3 consists of 14 residues. Deletions cut 1 base from V and 6 bases from J, with 13 bases between. The CDR3: CASSLVGERAEQYF. CDR3 DNA: TGTGCCAGCAGCTTAGTCGGGGAGCGGGCCGAGCAGTACTTC.